Below are 7 T cell receptor beta chains sequenced from a single sample in a study of blood T cell repertoires in COVID-19. The assay was immunoSEQ multiplex PCR, and TCRdb's table has in-frame clones only and misses some. The top ten clones hold 8% to 9.5% of a sample with about 270,000 clones, 84% of them seen once. The specimen was peripheral blood. These TCRs come from a human donor in a cohort sampled during active COVID-19.

The chain uses TRBV2 and TRBJ1-3; the match to TRBD1 covers 7 bases. The CDR3 spans 14 residues. V was pared by 3 bases and J by 4 bases, with 3 bases of the junction left unmatched. Germline assignment: CDR1 SNHLY and CDR2 FYNNEI. As DNA, the CDR3 is TGTGCCAGCAGTGATAGGGGGCGAGGAAACACCATATATTTT. This codes for CASSDRGRGNTIYF.

The genes are TRBV9 and TRBJ1-1; a possible D gene is TRBD1 (5 bases). The V and J ends lost 0 bases and 0 bases respectively, with 9 bases between them. CDR1 and CDR2 (germline): SGDLS, YYNGEE. This CDR3 is 15 amino acids long. The CDR3 loop reads CASSVGGVMNTEAFF. DNA of the CDR3: TGTGCCAGCAGCGTAGGGGGGGTTATGAACACTGAAGCTTTCTTT.

This chain connects TRBV29-1 to TRBJ2-5; D is undetermined. CDR3 size: 16 residues. CDR1 SQVTM and CDR2 ANQGSEA come from the germline V gene. The V gene lost 1 base and the J gene lost 2 bases, with 17 bases spanning the gap. DNA of the CDR3: TGCAGCGTTGAAGGTGTCTGGCCACAAACACAAGAGACCCAGTACTTC. Protein sequence: CSVEGVWPQTQETQYF.

This clone was seen a single time. This sequence joins TRBV5-1 and TRBJ1-1; D uncertain. Germline V gives CDR1 SGHRS, CDR2 YFSETQ. This CDR3 has 13 amino acids. The V gene lost 0 bases and the J gene lost 2 bases, with 5 bases spanning the gap. The CDR3 DNA reads as TGCGCCAGCAGCTTGGACAGCAACACTGAAGCTTTCTTT. It codes for CASSLDSNTEAFF.

This clone was seen a few times. The rearrangement links TRBV29-1 to TRBJ2-1; a possible D gene is TRBD1 (6 bases). The CDR3 length is 13 residues. Germline CDR1 and CDR2: SQVTM and ANQGSEA. V lost 2 bases to trimming and J lost 7 bases, with 12 bases between them. CDR3 sequence (DNA): TGCAGCGTTGAAAGGAGACAGGTTAATGAGCAGTTCTTC. Translating it yields CSVERRQVNEQFF.

With regard to this clone: At the DNA level, this CDR3 is encoded by other sequences in the same sample as well. The chain combines TRBV6-5 with TRBJ2-3; 10 bases agree with TRBD2. Germline V gene data show CDR1 as MNHEY and CDR2 as SVGAGI. V dropped 4 bases and J dropped 1; count of bases not matched to a gene: 2. This CDR3 has 15 amino acids. The CDR3 loop is CASSWTSGGTDTQYF. The DNA of the CDR3 is TGTGCCAGCAGTTGGACTAGCGGCGGCACAGATACGCAGTATTTT.

The rearrangement uses TRBV5-8 and TRBJ2-1; D is uncertain. CDR1 is SGHTS, CDR2 YDEGEE, per germline. CDR3 length: 15 residues. Trimming removed 1 base at V and 8 bases at J, with 16 bases between. The CDR3 region is CASSLRPLPTDEQFF. The CDR3 DNA sequence: TGTGCCAGCAGCTTGCGGCCCCTACCTACAGATGAGCAGTTCTTC.